Listed here are 18 T cell receptor beta chains from one sample, sequenced in a study of healthy donors' naive CD4 and CD8 T cells. TCR libraries were built from 500 to 550 ng of total RNA by linear amplification. MiXCR was run by TCRdb on the reads, yielding one entry per CDR3 protein. The sample has about 180,000 distinct CDR3 sequences; around 70% are singletons. Sequenced material: naive CD4+ and CD8+ T cells sorted from blood, pooled from several donors. These TCRs come from a pool of human donors in good health; the sample pools cells from several healthy donors.

V gene TRBV11-2 combines with J gene TRBJ1-1, with D perhaps TRBD1 (6 bases). The V and J ends lost 1 base and 4 bases respectively, with 16 bases between them. The CDR3 sequence is 16 residues long. Germline V gene sequence: CDR1 SGHAT, CDR2 FQNNGV. Here the CDR3 reads CASSLGLEGGSTEAFF. The CDR3 bases are TGTGCCAGCAGCTTAGGACTTGAAGGGGGAAGCACTGAAGCTTTCTTT. The entire variable domain, with the rest obtained from reference TRBV11-2 and TRBJ1-1, is as follows: EAGVAQSPRYKIIEKRQSVAFWCNPISGHATLYWYQQILGQGPKLLIQFQNNGVVDDSQLPKDRFSAERLKGVDSTLKIQPAKLEDSAVYLCASSLGLEGGSTEAFFGQGTRLTVV.

The V call is TRBV15, the J call TRBJ2-7; TRBD2 matches at 8 bases. The germline V gene has CDR1 LNHNV and CDR2 YYDKDF (reference sequence). The trim removed 3 bases at V and 0 bases at J, leaving 4 bases unmatched. This CDR3 has 15 amino acids. The CDR3: CATSRPGLGSYEQYF. Written as DNA, the CDR3 is TGTGCCACCAGCAGGCCGGGACTAGGCTCCTACGAGCAGTACTTC.

In its sample, this clonotype was seen a few times. The genes are TRBV29-1 and TRBJ2-7, with TRBD1 identical over 7 bases. CDR3 length: 14 residues. With V trimmed by 6 bases and J by 0 bases, 8 bases remained unmatched. Germline assignment: CDR1 SQVTM and CDR2 ANQGSEA. In DNA, the CDR3 is TGCAGCGTGCGAGACAGGGAGAACTCCTACGAGCAGTACTTC. Protein: CSVRDRENSYEQYF.

The chain has TRBV7-9 and TRBJ2-7; the D is unclear. Germline CDR1 reads SEHNR; CDR2 reads FQNEAQ (reference sequence). This CDR3 is 14 amino acids long. V dropped 0 bases and J dropped 3 bases, with 9 bases sitting between them. The CDR3, as DNA: TGTGCCAGCAGCTTAGCAGCCAGATTCTACGAGCAGTACTTC. This translates into CASSLAARFYEQYF.

The CDR3 region is CASSLDGAGGYTF. The CDR3 nucleotides are TGTGCCAGCAGCTTAGATGGGGCAGGTGGCTACACCTTC. The chain joins TRBV11-2 to TRBJ1-2; the D gene is possibly TRBD1 (5 bases). CDR1 is SGHAT and CDR2 is FQNNGV in the germline V gene. Trimming stripped 0 bases from V and 7 bases from J, with 9 bases between. This CDR3 contains 13 residues.

This clonotype was seen more than once but under ten times. The chain couples TRBV5-6 to TRBJ2-7; no clear D gene. Deletions cut 1 base from V and 5 bases from J, with 7 bases between. This CDR3 contains 12 residues. Germline assignment: CDR1 SGHDT and CDR2 YYEEEE. CDR3 DNA sequence: TGTGCCAGCAGCTTGTACAAAGACGAGCAGTACTTC. This gives the protein CASSLYKDEQYF.

This clonotype appeared a few times. This chain links TRBV30 with TRBJ1-1; D is possibly TRBD1 (5 bases). Germline lookup yields CDR1 GTSNPN and CDR2 SVGIG (reference sequence). Trimming cost V 2 bases and J 6 bases, with 16 bases left between them. The CDR3 length is 14 residues. CDR3 sequence: CAWSPDGGSAEAFF. The CDR3 nucleotides read TGTGCCTGGAGTCCCGATGGGGGATCGGCTGAAGCTTTCTTT.

This sequence joins TRBV11-2 and TRBJ1-1; a weak D match, TRBD1 (5 bases). V dropped 0 bases and J dropped 1 base, with 6 bases sitting between them. The length of the CDR3 is 14 residues. Per germline, CDR1 SGHAT and CDR2 FQNNGV. CDR3 sequence: CASSLEGENTEAFF. CDR3 bases: TGTGCCAGCAGCTTAGAGGGGGAGAACACTGAAGCTTTCTTT.

The genes are TRBV7-9 and TRBJ2-2; 11 bases map to TRBD2. V gave up 5 bases and J gave up 4 bases; unmatched junction bases: 6. The V gene's germline CDR1 is SEHNR and CDR2 FQNEAQ (reference sequence). The CDR3 is 16 residues long. DNA of the CDR3: TGTGCCAGCAGCCCCACTAGCGGGAGTCCCACCGGGGAGCTGTTTTTT. Translating gives CASSPTSGSPTGELFF.

This chain links TRBV6-2 or TRBV6-3 with TRBJ1-5, with a weak D call TRBD1 (6 bases). Germline V gives CDR1 MNHEY, CDR2 SVGEGT. The V end was cut by 2 bases, the J end by 5 bases, with 7 bases between. The CDR3 has 13 residues. DNA for the CDR3: TGTGCCAGCAGTTACGGACAGCATCAGCCCCAGCATTTT. Translated: CASSYGQHQPQHF.

The chain carries TRBV19 and TRBJ1-1; tentative D call: TRBD1 (6 bases). This CDR3 spans 15 amino acids. Germline V CDR1 and CDR2: LNHDA, SQIVND (reference sequence). Trimming pared 3 bases from V and 1 base from J, leaving 12 bases between. The CDR3 DNA sequence: TGTGCCAGTAGTATTATGGGGACAACGAACACTGAAGCTTTCTTT. Translated, it gives CASSIMGTTNTEAFF.

This clonotype was found once. The chain has TRBV5-4 and TRBJ2-5, with 9 positions matching TRBD2. The V segment lost 2 bases and the J segment 2 bases; nucleotides outside the gene matches: 7. The CDR3 contains 16 residues. In germline, CDR1 is SGHNT, CDR2 YYREEE (reference sequence). DNA of the CDR3: TGTGCCAGCAGCTTACCGGGACTAGCTCTTCAAGAGACCCAGTACTTC. Residues: CASSLPGLALQETQYF.

This chain connects TRBV29-1 to TRBJ2-5; tentatively, D is TRBD2 (6 bases). The CDR3 is 13 amino acids. CDR1 and CDR2 from the germline V gene are SQVTM and ANQGSEA. Trimming took off 7 bases at V and 2 bases at J, with 14 bases between the two ends. DNA of the CDR3: TGCAGCGCGTACCGGGACTTTCAAGAGACCCAGTACTTC. Amino acid sequence: CSAYRDFQETQYF.

The chain joins TRBV10-3 to TRBJ2-1, with 9 bases matching TRBD1. The germline gives CDR1 ENHRY, CDR2 SYGVKD. CDR3 size: 15 residues. The ends lost 2 bases at V and 3 bases at J; junction bases unmatched: 2. The CDR3 DNA follows: TGTGCCATCAGTGAGGGACAGGGGAGCTACAATGAGCAGTTCTTC. Translating gives CAISEGQGSYNEQFF.

J is TRBJ1-3 and V is TRBV6-6; 7 bases are shared with TRBD1. Germline assignment: CDR1 MNHNY and CDR2 SVGAGI (reference sequence). This CDR3 has 16 amino acids. The junction had 4 bases not matched to a gene; V was cut back by 2 bases and J by 0 bases. CDR3 DNA: TGTGCCAGCAGTTACCTAGCAGGGGGCTCTGGAAACACCATATATTTT. Translated, it gives CASSYLAGGSGNTIYF.

The CDR3 bases are TGCAGCGTTAGCCAGGGATCATCTGAGCAGTTCTTC. This codes for CSVSQGSSEQFF. The rearrangement links TRBV29-1 to TRBJ2-1, with a tentative D call TRBD1 (5 bases). The CDR3 has 12 residues. Germline V gene lookup returns CDR1 SQVTM and CDR2 ANQGSEA. V was shortened by 5 bases and J by 9 bases, with 14 bases between the two germline ends.

CDR3: CSVATGRHEQFF. CDR3 nucleotides: TGCAGCGTTGCCACAGGGAGGCATGAGCAGTTCTTC. The V gene is TRBV29-1, the J gene TRBJ2-1, with D perhaps being TRBD1 or TRBD2 (6 bases each). Per germline, CDR1 SQVTM and CDR2 ANQGSEA. The CDR3 length is 12 residues. Trimming cost V 4 bases and J 8 bases, with 12 bases left between them.

The V call is TRBV29-1, the J call TRBJ2-7; 7 bases agree with TRBD1. V was clipped by 6 bases and J by 0 bases; unmatched bases: 8. This CDR3 has 14 residues. Germline CDR1 and CDR2: SQVTM and ANQGSEA. The CDR3 DNA sequence: TGCAGCGTAAAACGGGACAGCAGCTCCTACGAGCAGTACTTC. Encoded protein: CSVKRDSSSYEQYF.